The 21 T cell receptor beta chains presented below share a single source sample, sequenced in a study of Ad26.COV2.S vaccination and SARS-CoV-2 variants. Sequenced by immunoSEQ multiplex PCR; TCRdb stores in-frame clones only, minus some. The data show 180,000 or so clones, with around 88% seen just once and more than 4.5% held by the top ten. Sequences were derived from peripheral blood, sampled after recovery from COVID-19. These TCRs come from a human donor who had recovered from COVID-19.

The chain recombines TRBV11-3 with TRBJ2-3, with 7 bases identical to TRBD2. CDR1 and CDR2 from the germline V gene are SGHNT and YENEEA. CDR3 length equals 15 residues. The J segment lost 2 bases and the V segment lost 4 bases, leaving 6 bases of the junction unmatched. The CDR3, as DNA: TGTGCCAGCAGCTCTTCCGGGACTACCACAGATACGCAGTATTTT. Its protein product is CASSSSGTTTDTQYF.

V and J are TRBV7-3 and TRBJ2-7; tentative D call: TRBD2 (7 bases). V lost 2 bases and J lost 2, with 19 bases in between. The CDR3 is 17 residues long. Germline CDR1 is SGHTA and CDR2 is FQGTGA. The CDR3 DNA follows: TGTGCCAGCAGCTTACTCCCAAGGGGGAGGGGTCCCTACGAGCAGTACTTC. Protein product: CASSLLPRGRGPYEQYF.

The chain employs TRBV5-1 and TRBJ1-5; D possibly corresponds to TRBD1 (5 bases). The CDR3 runs to 15 residues. The ends were cut back, 0 bases at V and 6 bases at J, with 13 bases in the middle. From germline, CDR1 is SGHRS and CDR2 YFSETQ. CDR3 sequence (DNA): TGCGCCAGCAGCTTGGATGGCGGGGCCGCTCAGCCCCAGCATTTT. It yields the protein CASSLDGGAAQPQHF.

CDR3 sequence reads: CASSPGTGGQPQHF. The CDR3 DNA reads as TGTGCCAGCTCACCAGGGACAGGGGGACAGCCCCAGCATTTT. The V and J genes are TRBV18 and TRBJ1-5; 11 positions match TRBD1. The germline V gene encodes CDR1 KGHSH and CDR2 LQKENI. The CDR3 is made up of 14 amino acids. J was trimmed by 7 bases and V by 2 bases; bases with no gene match: 1.

This clone has a single count. The rearrangement links TRBV3-1 (or the pseudogene TRBV3-2) to TRBJ2-5; D ambiguous. The V end was cut by 4 bases, the J end by 5 bases, with 14 bases between. Germline lookup yields CDR1 LGHDT and CDR2 YNNKEL (reference sequence). CDR3 length equals 14 residues. Here the CDR3 DNA reads TGTGCCAGCAGCCCCCCCCCAGTCAGGGAGACCCAGTACTTC. Its translation: CASSPPPVRETQYF.

The V gene is TRBV28, the J gene TRBJ1-2, with TRBD1 as a possible D gene (6 bases). V lost 2 bases, J lost 4 bases, and 8 bases lay in between. The CDR3 is 13 residues long. Germline values: CDR1 MDHEN, CDR2 SYDVKM. The CDR3 DNA is TGTGCCAGCAGTTTAGGACAGACCTATGGCTACACCTTC. Translating gives CASSLGQTYGYTF.

The chain links TRBV10-3 to TRBJ2-7; TRBD2 might be the D (6 bases). The CDR3 runs 15 residues. Per germline, CDR1 ENHRY and CDR2 SYGVKD. Trimming took off 6 bases at V and 5 bases at J, with 20 bases between the two ends. The CDR3 DNA is TGTGCCATCAGGCTCGAGGGACGGGAGAGGGACGAGCAGTACTTC. As protein: CAIRLEGRERDEQYF.

The CDR3 loop reads CASSLLQGSNEKLFF. The CDR3 region has the DNA TGTGCCAGCAGCCTTCTACAGGGGAGTAATGAAAAACTGTTTTTT. The gene calls are TRBV14 and TRBJ1-4, with 7 bases identical to TRBD1. The V segment lost 4 bases and the J segment 4 bases; nucleotides outside the gene matches: 6. The germline gives CDR1 SGHDN, CDR2 FVKESK. The CDR3 extends over 15 amino acids.

This clone was counted only a few times. V is TRBV2 and J is TRBJ1-5; a possible D gene is TRBD1 (5 bases). The CDR3 is 14 residues long. V was pared by 6 bases and J by 3 bases, with 12 bases between. Germline lookup yields CDR1 SNHLY and CDR2 FYNNEI. CDR3 in amino acids: CASRPGRNNQPQHF. The CDR3 DNA sequence: TGTGCCAGCAGACCGGGACGGAACAATCAGCCCCAGCATTTT.

The V call is TRBV30, the J call TRBJ2-2; D not resolved. Germline CDR1 is GTSNPN and CDR2 is SVGIG (reference sequence). The CDR3 covers 15 residues. V lost 0 bases to trimming and J lost 4 bases, with 12 bases between them. The CDR3 sequence: CAWSVMVASTGELFF. Written as DNA, the CDR3 is TGTGCCTGGAGTGTTATGGTAGCAAGCACCGGGGAGCTGTTTTTT.

The chain employs TRBV4-1 and TRBJ2-7; 10 bases line up with TRBD2. CDR3 length: 18 residues. V lost 0 bases, J lost 5 bases, and 13 bases stayed unmatched. Germline CDR1 is MGHRA and CDR2 is YSYEKL. This chain's CDR3 is CASSQERGRLAGVDEQYF. CDR3 DNA: TGCGCCAGCAGCCAAGAAAGGGGTCGGCTAGCGGGAGTCGACGAGCAGTACTTC.

The chain carries TRBV11-2 and TRBJ1-3, with D uncertain. Germline CDR1 reads SGHAT; CDR2 reads FQNNGV. CDR3 size: 14 residues. The V gene lost 5 bases and the J gene lost 4 bases, with 12 bases spanning the gap. CDR3 DNA: TGTGCCAGCAGCCCAGCAGGTCCCGGAAACACCATATATTTT. This translates into CASSPAGPGNTIYF.

The genes are TRBV2 and TRBJ1-1; the match to TRBD1 covers 7 bases. With 5 bases clipped from V and 1 base from J, the junction kept 4 bases outside the gene matches. The CDR3 extends over 14 amino acids. CDR1 is SNHLY and CDR2 is FYNNEI in the germline V gene. CDR3 sequence (DNA): TGTGCCAGCAGTTACCGGACAGGGAACACTGAAGCTTTCTTT. This sequence encodes CASSYRTGNTEAFF.

The rearrangement joins TRBV5-1 to TRBJ2-5; maybe TRBD2 (5 bases). The germline V gene encodes CDR1 SGHRS and CDR2 YFSETQ. The CDR3 has 17 amino acids. Trimming removed 0 bases from V and 2 bases from J, with 17 bases in between. The CDR3 region is CASSLAEVGVRQETQYF. Written as DNA, the CDR3 is TGCGCCAGCAGCTTGGCCGAGGTGGGAGTGCGGCAAGAGACCCAGTACTTC. The whole variable domain, remainder taken from reference TRBV5-1 and TRBJ2-5, is KAGVTQTPRYLIKTRGQQVTLSCSPISGHRSVSWYQQTPGQGLQFLFEYFSETQRNKGNFPGRFSGRQFSNSRSEMNVSTLELGDSALYLCASSLAEVGVRQETQYFGPGTRLLVL.

The chain carries TRBV27 and TRBJ2-2, with TRBD2 as a possible D gene (6 bases). CDR1 MNHEY and CDR2 SMNVEV come from the germline V gene (reference sequence). The CDR3 runs 14 residues. Trimming left V 6 bases short and J 2 bases short, with 10 bases between. CDR3 residues: CASRRGFNTGELFF. CDR3 in DNA: TGTGCCAGCAGGCGGGGTTTTAACACCGGGGAGCTGTTTTTT.

A remark on this clone: In the same sample, other DNA sequences code for this CDR3. The chain employs TRBV5-1 and TRBJ2-3, with D hard to call. The germline V and J ends were trimmed by 0 bases and 6 bases, with 5 bases remaining between them. The germline V gene has CDR1 SGHRS and CDR2 YFSETQ. The CDR3 contains 12 residues. Here the CDR3 DNA reads TGCGCCAGCAGCTTGGGGAGCGATACGCAGTATTTT. This gives the protein CASSLGSDTQYF.

The chain has TRBV7-9 and TRBJ2-5; D is perhaps TRBD1 (6 bases). The CDR3 is made up of 15 amino acids. V lost 2 bases and J 3 bases, leaving 13 bases between the germline ends. In germline, CDR1 is SEHNR, CDR2 FQNEAQ (reference sequence). This CDR3 reads CASSLRAQGKETQYF. The CDR3 nucleotides are TGTGCCAGCAGCTTAAGGGCGCAGGGGAAAGAGACCCAGTACTTC. The full variable domain, in which reference TRBV7-9 and TRBJ2-5 provide the parts outside the CDR3, is DTGVSQNPRHKITKRGQNVTFRCDPISEHNRLYWYRQTLGQGPEFLTYFQNEAQLEKSRLLSDRFSAERPKGSFSTLEIQRTEQGDSAMYLCASSLRAQGKETQYFGPGTRLLVL.

J is TRBJ2-3 and V is TRBV7-6, with TRBD2 matching 12 bases. The CDR3 has 15 amino acids. Germline assignment: CDR1 SGHVS and CDR2 FNYEAQ. V lost 4 bases to trimming and J lost 5 bases; unmatched junction nucleotides: 4. CDR3 in DNA: TGTGCCAGCAGCTCGCTAGCGGGGGGGCAAGATACGCAGTATTTT. Its translation is CASSSLAGGQDTQYF.

This clone has ten or more counts. V usage is TRBV6-5 and J usage is TRBJ2-7, with D unresolved. The CDR3 runs to 11 residues. Trimming removed 2 bases from V and 9 bases from J, with 8 bases in between. Germline loops: CDR1 MNHEY, CDR2 SVGAGI. The CDR3 here is CASSYGLLQYF. The CDR3 DNA follows: TGTGCCAGCAGTTACGGTTTGCTGCAGTACTTC.

This clone was recorded only once. The J gene is TRBJ2-1, the V gene TRBV7-3; tentatively, D is TRBD2 (6 bases). CDR1 and CDR2 from the germline V gene are SGHTA and FQGTGA. V was pared by 1 base and J by 8 bases, with 15 bases between. CDR3 size: 15 residues. The CDR3 DNA follows: TGTGCCAGCAGCTTAAGTGGGGGGAGGATGGATGAGCAGTTCTTC. Residues: CASSLSGGRMDEQFF. The full variable domain, rest sourced from reference TRBV7-3 and TRBJ2-1, is GAGVSQTPSNKVTEKGKYVELRCDPISGHTALYWYRQSLGQGPEFLIYFQGTGAADDSGLPNDRFFAVRPEGSVSTLKIQRTERGDSAVYLCASSLSGGRMDEQFFGPGTRLTVL.

This chain joins TRBV27 and TRBJ1-2; D is unresolved. Germline CDR1 MNHEY, CDR2 SMNVEV (reference sequence). The CDR3 is made up of 16 amino acids. V lost 5 bases, J lost 6 bases, and 22 bases lay in between. The CDR3 nucleotides read TGTGCCAGCAGTCCCCACGCAGGTGGGAGGGCGGATGGCTACACCTTC. Amino acid sequence: CASSPHAGGRADGYTF.